Each of the 9 T cell receptor beta chains below was sequenced from the same sample in a study of T cells in Graves' hyperthyroidism and ophthalmopathy (dated by TCRdb to the late 2010s). The library came from multiplex PCR. The sequencer listed for this sample is Illumina HiSeq 2000. Amplification of TCR beta CDR3 regions was carried out from RNA transcripts. A first-round RT-PCR of the TCR CDR3 used the HTBI primer set with the Qiagen OneStep RT-PCR kit. TCRdb cleaned the public reads at Q25 with fastp, built clones with MiXCR and kept in-frame beta chains. Entries that share a CDR3 protein sequence are merged under the most common genes and DNA. Recorded for this sample are almost 500,000 distinct CDR3 sequences; under 25% of them occurred a single time. Together, the top ten hold around 47% of the sample. The sample comprised blood. Source of these receptors: a woman in her seventies with Graves' ophthalmopathy.

V usage is TRBV19 and J usage is TRBJ2-2, with unresolved D. The CDR3 totals 14 residues. V lost 1 base and J lost 1, with 4 bases in between. Germline CDR1 reads LNHDA; CDR2 reads SQIVND (reference sequence). The chain's CDR3 is CASSIGKNTGELFF. DNA of the CDR3: TGTGCCAGTAGTATAGGGAAGAACACCGGGGAGCTGTTTTTT.

For this clonotype: A read error may be the cause here, since a much bigger clone is one base away. V usage is TRBV6-1 and J usage is TRBJ2-3; no definite D call. Looked up from germline, CDR1 is MNHNS and CDR2 is SASEGT. CDR3 length: 14 residues. The CDR3, as DNA: TGTGCCAGCAGTGAAGTCGTGTCCACAGATACGCAGTGTTTT. It codes for CASSEVVSTDTQCF.

This clonotype occurred a few times. J is TRBJ1-4 and V is TRBV15, with a possible D match to TRBD1 (6 bases). The CDR3 sequence is 16 residues long. Germline CDR1 is LNHNV and CDR2 is YYDKDF (reference sequence). Trimming pared 0 bases from V and 11 bases from J, leaving 19 bases between. CDR3 nucleotides: TGTGCCACCAGCAGAGATTTGGGACACAGCACAGGGAAACTGTTTTTT. The encoded protein is CATSRDLGHSTGKLFF.

In its sample, this clonotype was seen a few times. V and J are TRBV7-3 and TRBJ2-3, with 11 bases aligning to TRBD2. Germline V gene data show CDR1 as SGHTA and CDR2 as FQGTGA. Losses at the gene ends were 6 bases for V and 6 bases for J; bases not matched to a gene: 8. This CDR3 contains 15 residues. The CDR3 bases are TGTGCCAGCAGTACTAGCGGGAGAGGGTCGGATACGCAGTATTTT. Encoded protein: CASSTSGRGSDTQYF.

The chain links TRBV6-1 to TRBJ2-7, with D perhaps matching TRBD2 (7 bases). Trimming removed 7 bases from V and 2 bases from J, with 12 bases in between. The CDR3 contains 13 residues. CDR1 is MNHNS, CDR2 SASEGT, per germline. CDR3 bases: TGTGCCAGCACTAGGGAGGGGGCCTACGAGCAGTACTTC. Its translation is CASTREGAYEQYF.

This clonotype has at least ten counts. The chain recombines TRBV3-1 with TRBJ2-1; 7 positions agree with TRBD2. Germline V gene lookup returns CDR1 LGHDT and CDR2 YNNKEL (reference sequence). V dropped 4 bases and J dropped 2; count of bases not matched to a gene: 5. The CDR3 contains 15 residues. CDR3 protein: CASSPALAAYNEQFF. The CDR3 bases are TGTGCCAGCAGCCCTGCCCTAGCGGCCTACAATGAGCAGTTCTTC.

The chain carries TRBV20-1 and TRBJ2-7; 10 positions match TRBD2. V gave up 2 bases and J gave up 4 bases; unmatched junction bases: 8. The CDR3 extends over 15 amino acids. CDR1 is DFQATT, CDR2 SNEGSKA, per germline (reference sequence). The CDR3: CSARLAGVVGYEQYF. CDR3 DNA: TGCAGTGCTAGACTAGCGGGAGTCGTGGGTTACGAGCAGTACTTC.

This chain links TRBV30 with TRBJ1-1; 9 bases are shared with TRBD1. Losses at the gene ends were 5 bases for V and 5 bases for J; bases not matched to a gene: 9. In germline, CDR1 is GTSNPN, CDR2 SVGIG (reference sequence). The CDR3 is made up of 14 amino acids. For the CDR3, the DNA is TGTGCCTGGGACACAGGGGGCGCGGGGACTGAAGCTTTCTTT. Its protein is CAWDTGGAGTEAFF.

In regard to this clonotype: One end of the junction fails to match germline, which may point to a read error. CDR3 loop: CTSSPGQGAYTQYF. The DNA for the CDR3 is TGCACCAGCAGCCCAGGACAGGGAGCCTATACGCAGTATTTT. The chain recombines TRBV5-5 with TRBJ2-3; 8 positions match TRBD1. From germline, CDR1 is SGHKS and CDR2 YYEKEE (reference sequence). The length of the CDR3 is 14 residues.